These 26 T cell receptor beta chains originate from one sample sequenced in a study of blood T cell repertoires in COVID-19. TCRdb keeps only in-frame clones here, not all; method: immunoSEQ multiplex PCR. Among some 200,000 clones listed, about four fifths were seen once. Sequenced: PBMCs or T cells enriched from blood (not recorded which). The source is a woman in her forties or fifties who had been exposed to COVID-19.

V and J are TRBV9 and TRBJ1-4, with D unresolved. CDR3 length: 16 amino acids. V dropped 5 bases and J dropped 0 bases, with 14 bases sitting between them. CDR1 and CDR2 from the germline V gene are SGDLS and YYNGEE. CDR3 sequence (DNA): TGTGCCAGCAGGTGGGGAGGAAACCCAACTAATGAAAAACTGTTTTTT. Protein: CASRWGGNPTNEKLFF.

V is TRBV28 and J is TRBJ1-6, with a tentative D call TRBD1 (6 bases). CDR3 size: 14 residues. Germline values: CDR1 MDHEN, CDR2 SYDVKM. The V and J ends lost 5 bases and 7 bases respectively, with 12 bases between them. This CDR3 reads CASSPGVGNSPLHF. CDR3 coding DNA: TGTGCCAGCAGTCCAGGGGTGGGAAATTCACCCCTCCACTTT.

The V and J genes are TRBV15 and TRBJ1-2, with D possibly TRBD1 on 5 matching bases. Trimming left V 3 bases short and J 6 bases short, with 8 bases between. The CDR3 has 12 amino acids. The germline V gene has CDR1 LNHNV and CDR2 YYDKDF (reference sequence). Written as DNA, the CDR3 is TGTGCCACCAGCAGTAGACAGAATGGCTACACCTTC. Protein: CATSSRQNGYTF.

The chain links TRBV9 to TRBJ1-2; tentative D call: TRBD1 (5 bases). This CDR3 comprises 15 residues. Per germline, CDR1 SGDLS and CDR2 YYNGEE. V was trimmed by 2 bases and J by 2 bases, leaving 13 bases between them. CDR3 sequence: CASSVGSGGNYGYTF. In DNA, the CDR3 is TGTGCCAGCAGCGTCGGTTCTGGGGGGAACTATGGCTACACCTTC. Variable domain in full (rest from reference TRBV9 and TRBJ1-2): DSGVTQTPKHLITATGQRVTLRCSPRSGDLSVYWYQQSLDQGLQFLIQYYNGEERAKGNILERFSAQQFPDLHSELNLSSLELGDSALYFCASSVGSGGNYGYTFGSGTRLTVV.

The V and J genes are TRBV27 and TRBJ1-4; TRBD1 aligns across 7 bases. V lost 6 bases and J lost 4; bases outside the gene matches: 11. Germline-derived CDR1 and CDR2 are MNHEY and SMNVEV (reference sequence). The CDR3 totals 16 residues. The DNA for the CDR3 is TGTGCCAGCAGACTTAGGGGGCGGGACAGTAATGAAAAACTGTTTTTT. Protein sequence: CASRLRGRDSNEKLFF.

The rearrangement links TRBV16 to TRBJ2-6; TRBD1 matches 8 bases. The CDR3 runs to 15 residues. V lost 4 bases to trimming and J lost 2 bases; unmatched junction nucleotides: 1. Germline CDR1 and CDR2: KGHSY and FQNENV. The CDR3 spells CASSRTGTGANVLTF. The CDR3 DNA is TGTGCCAGCAGCCGGACAGGGACTGGGGCCAACGTCCTGACTTTC.

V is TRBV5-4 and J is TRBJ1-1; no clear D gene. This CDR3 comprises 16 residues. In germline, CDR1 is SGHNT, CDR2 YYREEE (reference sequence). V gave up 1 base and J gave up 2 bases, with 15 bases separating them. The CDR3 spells CASSLRVGEVNTEAFF. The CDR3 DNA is TGTGCCAGCAGCTTGAGGGTCGGGGAGGTAAACACTGAAGCTTTCTTT.

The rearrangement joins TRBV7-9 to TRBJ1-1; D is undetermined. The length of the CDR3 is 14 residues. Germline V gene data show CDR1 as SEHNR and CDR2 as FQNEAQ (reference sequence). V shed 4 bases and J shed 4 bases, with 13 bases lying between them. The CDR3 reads CASSSWRAATEAFF. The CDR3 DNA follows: TGTGCCAGCAGCTCCTGGCGAGCGGCCACTGAAGCTTTCTTT.

The chain's CDR3 is CASSLSTLRRAYEQYF. DNA of the CDR3: TGTGCCAGCAGTTTATCGACATTGCGGCGGGCCTACGAGCAGTACTTC. The chain couples TRBV27 to TRBJ2-7; D may be TRBD2 (5 bases). Germline values: CDR1 MNHEY, CDR2 SMNVEV (reference sequence). Between the trimmed V and J ends, which lost 0 bases and 2 bases, there was a span of 14 bases. There are 16 residues in the CDR3.

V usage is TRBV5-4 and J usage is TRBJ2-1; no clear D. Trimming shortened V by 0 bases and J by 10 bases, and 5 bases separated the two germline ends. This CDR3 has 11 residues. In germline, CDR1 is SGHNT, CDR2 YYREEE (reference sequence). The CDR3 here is CASSLAGEQFF. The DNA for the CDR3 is TGTGCCAGCAGCTTGGCCGGGGAGCAGTTCTTC.

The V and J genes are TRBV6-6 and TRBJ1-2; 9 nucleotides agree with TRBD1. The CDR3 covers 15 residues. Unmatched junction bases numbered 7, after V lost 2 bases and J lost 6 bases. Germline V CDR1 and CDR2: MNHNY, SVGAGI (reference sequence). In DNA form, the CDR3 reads TGTGCCAGCAGTTACGACAGGGGGGGTACCAATGGCTACACCTTC. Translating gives CASSYDRGGTNGYTF.

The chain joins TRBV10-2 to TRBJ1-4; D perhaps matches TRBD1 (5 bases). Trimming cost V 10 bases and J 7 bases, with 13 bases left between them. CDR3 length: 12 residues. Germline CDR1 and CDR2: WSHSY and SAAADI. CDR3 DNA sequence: TGCGCCACCCCGCCTAGGGGTGAAAAACTGTTTTTT. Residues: CATPPRGEKLFF.

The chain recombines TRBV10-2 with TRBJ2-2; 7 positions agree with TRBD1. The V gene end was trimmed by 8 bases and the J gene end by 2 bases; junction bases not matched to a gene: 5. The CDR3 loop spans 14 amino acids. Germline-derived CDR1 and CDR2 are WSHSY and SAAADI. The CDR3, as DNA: TGCGCCAGCTCGGCAGGGGGAAACACCGGGGAGCTGTTTTTT. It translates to CASSAGGNTGELFF.

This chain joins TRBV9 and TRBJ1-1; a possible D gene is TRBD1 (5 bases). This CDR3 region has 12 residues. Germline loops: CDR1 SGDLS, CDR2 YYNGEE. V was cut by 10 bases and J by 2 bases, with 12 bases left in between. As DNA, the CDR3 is TGTGCCGGACAAAGAACCAACACTGAAGCTTTCTTT. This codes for CAGQRTNTEAFF.

The CDR3 region is CASEPSSGGRTDTQYF. The CDR3 DNA is TGCGCCAGCGAACCCTCTAGCGGGGGACGCACAGATACGCAGTATTTT. V usage is TRBV5-1 and J usage is TRBJ2-3; TRBD2 aligns across 10 bases. The CDR3 runs 16 residues. Losses at the gene ends were 7 bases for V and 1 base for J; bases not matched to a gene: 9. Germline V lookup: CDR1 SGHRS, CDR2 YFSETQ. Variable domain in full (rest from reference TRBV5-1 and TRBJ2-3): KAGVTQTPRYLIKTRGQQVTLSCSPISGHRSVSWYQQTPGQGLQFLFEYFSETQRNKGNFPGRFSGRQFSNSRSEMNVSTLELGDSALYLCASEPSSGGRTDTQYFGPGTRLTVL.

CDR3 protein: CASSLYTPRGGFF. DNA for the CDR3: TGTGCCAGCAGTTTGTACACCCCCCGCGGTGGTTTCTTT. J is TRBJ1-1 and V is TRBV6-6, with no clear D. The CDR3 consists of 13 residues. Germline assignment: CDR1 MNHNY and CDR2 SVGAGI (reference sequence). V was shortened by 4 bases and J by 13 bases, with 19 bases between the two germline ends.

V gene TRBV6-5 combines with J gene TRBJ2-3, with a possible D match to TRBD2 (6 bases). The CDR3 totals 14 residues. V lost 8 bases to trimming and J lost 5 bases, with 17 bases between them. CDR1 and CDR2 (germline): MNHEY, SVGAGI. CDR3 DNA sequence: TGTGCCAGCGCTCTCCATCCGCGGGGAGATACGCAGTATTTT. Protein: CASALHPRGDTQYF.

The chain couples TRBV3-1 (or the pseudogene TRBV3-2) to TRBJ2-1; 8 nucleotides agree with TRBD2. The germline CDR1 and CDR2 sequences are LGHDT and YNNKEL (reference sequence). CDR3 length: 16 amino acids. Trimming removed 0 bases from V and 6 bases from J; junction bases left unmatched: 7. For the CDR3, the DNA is TGTGCCAGCAGCCAAGAGTGGCGGGGGGTCCTCAATGAGCAGTTCTTC. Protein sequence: CASSQEWRGVLNEQFF.

The CDR3 here is CASSMADGGSGNTIYF. The CDR3 coding sequence is TGTGCCAGTAGTATGGCTGACGGAGGCTCTGGAAACACCATATATTTT. The chain links TRBV19 to TRBJ1-3; D call uncertain. Germline V gene data show CDR1 as LNHDA and CDR2 as SQIVND (reference sequence). The CDR3 is made up of 16 amino acids. V was clipped by 3 bases and J by 0 bases, with 12 bases between them.

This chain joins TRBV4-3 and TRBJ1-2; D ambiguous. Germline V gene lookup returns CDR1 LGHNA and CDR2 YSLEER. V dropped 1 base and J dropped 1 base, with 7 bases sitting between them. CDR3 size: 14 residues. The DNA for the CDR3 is TGCGCCAGCAGCCAAGGGGCCAGTAACTATGGCTACACCTTC. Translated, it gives CASSQGASNYGYTF.

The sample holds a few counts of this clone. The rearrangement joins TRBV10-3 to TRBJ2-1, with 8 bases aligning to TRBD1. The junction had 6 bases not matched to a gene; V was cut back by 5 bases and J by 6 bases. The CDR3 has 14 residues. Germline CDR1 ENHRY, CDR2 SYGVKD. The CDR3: CAISPGQVGNEQFF. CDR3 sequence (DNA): TGTGCCATCAGTCCGGGACAGGTTGGCAATGAGCAGTTCTTC.

The CDR3 nucleotides read TGTGCCAGTAGTATGGGGACAGGGGTCGCGTACGAGCAGTACTTC. It yields the protein CASSMGTGVAYEQYF. The J gene is TRBJ2-7, the V gene TRBV19; 10 nucleotides agree with TRBD1. The J segment lost 4 bases and the V segment lost 3 bases, leaving 6 bases of the junction unmatched. Per the germline V gene, CDR1 is LNHDA and CDR2 is SQIVND (reference sequence). This CDR3 contains 15 residues.

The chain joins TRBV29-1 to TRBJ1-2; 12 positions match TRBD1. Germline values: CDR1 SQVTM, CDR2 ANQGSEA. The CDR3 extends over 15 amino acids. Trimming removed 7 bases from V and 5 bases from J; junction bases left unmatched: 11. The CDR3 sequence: CSGLGTGGESYGYTF. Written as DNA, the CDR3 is TGCAGCGGCCTCGGGACAGGGGGCGAAAGTTATGGCTACACCTTC.

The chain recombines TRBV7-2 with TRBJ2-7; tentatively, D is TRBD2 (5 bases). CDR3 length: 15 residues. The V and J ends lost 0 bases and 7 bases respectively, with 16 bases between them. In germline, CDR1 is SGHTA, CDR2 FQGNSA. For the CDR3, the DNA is TGTGCCAGCAGCTTAGCGCTAAGCGGTTTGGGGGAGCAGTACTTC. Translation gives CASSLALSGLGEQYF.

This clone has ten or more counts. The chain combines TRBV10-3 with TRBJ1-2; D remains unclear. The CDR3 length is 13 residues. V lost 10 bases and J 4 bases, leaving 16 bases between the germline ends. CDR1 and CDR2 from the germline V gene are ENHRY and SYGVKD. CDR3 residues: CATKIDTPYGYTF. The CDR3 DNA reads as TGTGCCACAAAGATCGACACCCCCTATGGCTACACCTTC.

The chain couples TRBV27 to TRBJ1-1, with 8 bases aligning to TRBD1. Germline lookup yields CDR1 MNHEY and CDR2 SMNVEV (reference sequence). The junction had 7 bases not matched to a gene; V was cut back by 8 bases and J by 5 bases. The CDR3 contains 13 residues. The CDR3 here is CASGRGLSTEAFF. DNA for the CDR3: TGTGCCAGCGGCAGGGGGCTTTCGACTGAAGCTTTCTTT.